These T cell receptor beta chains were read from a single sample in a study of control samples from healthy donors and cancer patients. Assay used: immunoSEQ multiplex PCR; TCRdb lists only in-frame clones, some missing. This repertoire shows about 100,000 clones, over 75% found once; its top ten account for 15% to 20%. Sequencing used blood. Source of these receptors: a woman aged 50 to 60 in good health. CDR3s include the opening cysteine and the closing phenylalanine or tryptophan. Fields, in order: J gene, clone size, D gene, V gene, CDR3 DNA, CDR3 protein. The D gene is left open where the match is weak. Rows give clone size only sometimes, using once, few, many, or a class for an expanded clone.

>TRBJ2-2|NA|TRBD2|TRBV5-4
TGTGCCAGCAGCTTACTAGCGGGAGATACCGGGGAGCTGTTTTTT
CASSLLAGDTGELFF
>TRBJ1-1|NA|NA|TRBV3-1/TRBV3-2
TGTGCCAGCAGCCAAGGGAGTCGGGTAGCAGGTTTAAACACTGAAGCTTTCTTT
CASSQGSRVAGLNTEAFF
>TRBJ2-2|NA|TRBD2|TRBV7-8
TGTGCCAGCAGCTTGTGGGAGGGCCTGTCCGGGGAGCTGTTTTTT
CASSLWEGLSGELFF
>TRBJ2-7|NA|NA|TRBV4-1
TGCGCCAGCAGCCCCTACCGGGCAGGGCCCGACCGGGTTTACGAGCAGTACTTC
CASSPYRAGPDRVYEQYF
>TRBJ2-1|NA|NA|TRBV5-5
TGTGCCAGCAGCTTGGAAAAGCAGTTCTTC
CASSLEKQFF
>TRBJ1-6|NA|TRBD1|TRBV6-5
TGTGCCAGCAGTCCACCGACAGGGACGAATTCACCCCTCCACTTT
CASSPPTGTNSPLHF
>TRBJ1-4|NA|NA|TRBV19
TGTGCCAGTATGGGGCGACGCCAAACTAATGAAAAACTGTTTTTT
CASMGRRQTNEKLFF
>TRBJ1-5|NA|NA|TRBV12-5
TGTGCTAGTGGTTTGGTCCCAGGGGCAGGGGCTCAGCCCCAGCATTTT
CASGLVPGAGAQPQHF
>TRBJ2-5|NA|TRBD2|TRBV24-1
TGTGCCACCAGTGGGACAGGACTAGCGGGGGAGACCCAGTACTTC
CATSGTGLAGETQYF
>TRBJ2-2|few|NA|TRBV4-1
TGCGCCAGCAGCCAAGGGCCGGGGGACACCGGGGAGCTGTTTTTT
CASSQGPGDTGELFF
>TRBJ2-3|NA|TRBD2|TRBV6-5
TGTGCCAGCAGCCTACTAGCGGGAAGCACAGATACGCAGTATTTT
CASSLLAGSTDTQYF
>TRBJ2-1|NA|TRBD2|TRBV24-1
TGTGCCACCAGTGATTCCCCCTCGACTAGCGGGGTCAGTAATGAGCAGTTCTTC
CATSDSPSTSGVSNEQFF
>TRBJ2-3|NA|NA|TRBV9
TGTGCCAGCAGCGTGGACGGGGGAGGTAGCACAGATACGCAGTATTTT
CASSVDGGGSTDTQYF
>TRBJ2-5|NA|NA|TRBV18
TGTGCCAGCTCACCATTCCAGGGCCAAGAGACCCAGTACTTC
CASSPFQGQETQYF
>TRBJ1-1|NA|TRBD1|TRBV5-1
TGCGCCAGCAGCTCCGGGACAGGGAGCACTGAAGCTTTCTTT
CASSSGTGSTEAFF
>TRBJ1-3|NA|NA|TRBV27
TGTGCCAGCAGTTTCGACGCCAGCTCTGGAAACACCATATATTTT
CASSFDASSGNTIYF
>TRBJ2-7|NA|NA|TRBV11-2
TGTGCCAGCAGCTTCCGGGACTTGTCCTACGAGCAGTACTTC
CASSFRDLSYEQYF
>TRBJ2-3|NA|TRBD2|TRBV14
TGTGCCAGCAGCCAAGAAGTTGGGCTAGCGGAGCGCACAGATACGCAGTATTTT
CASSQEVGLAERTDTQYF
>TRBJ2-5|NA|NA|TRBV3-1/TRBV3-2
TGTGCCAGCAGCCCGCCAGACCAAGAGACCCAGTACTTC
CASSPPDQETQYF
>TRBJ1-2|NA|NA|TRBV4-1
TGCGCCAGCAGCCAAGGGGGCCGACCTAACTATGGCTACACCTTC
CASSQGGRPNYGYTF
>TRBJ1-1|NA|TRBD1|TRBV27
TGTGCCAGCGCTAGACAGGGATTGAACACTGAAGCTTTCTTT
CASARQGLNTEAFF
>TRBJ1-2|once|NA|TRBV2
TGTGCCAGCAGTGAAGCTGGAGTAAGGGACTTCGGAGGCTACACCTTC
CASSEAGVRDFGGYTF
>TRBJ1-2|NA|TRBD1|TRBV6-5
TGTGCCAGCAGTCCGGGACAGGGCTTTGGATATGGCTACACCTTC
CASSPGQGFGYGYTF
>TRBJ1-2|once|NA|TRBV7-9
TGTGCCAGCAGCTTAGAGGGTTGGGGCTACACCTTC
CASSLEGWGYTF
>TRBJ1-3|few|NA|TRBV14
TGTGCCAGCCGCTATTGGTCTGGAAACACCATATATTTT
CASRYWSGNTIYF
>TRBJ1-5|NA|TRBD1|TRBV7-9
TGTGCCAGCAGCCGATTCACAGGGGACGATCAGCCCCAGCATTTT
CASSRFTGDDQPQHF
>TRBJ2-3|NA|NA|TRBV2
TGTGCCAGCACCCAAAGCGACAGGCGTCTCACAGATACGCAGTATTTT
CASTQSDRRLTDTQYF
>TRBJ2-1|NA|TRBD1|TRBV27
TGTGCCAGCACCCCTGGGGGCAGGGGGCGATCCTACAATGAGCAGTTCTTC
CASTPGGRGRSYNEQFF
>TRBJ2-3|NA|NA|TRBV18
TGTGCCAGCTCCCGTACAACAGATACGCAGTATTTT
CASSRTTDTQYF
>TRBJ2-1|NA|TRBD1|TRBV7-3
TGTGCCAGCAGCTCTGACCGGGACAGGGGAGGCAATGAGCAGTTCTTC
CASSSDRDRGGNEQFF
>TRBJ1-5|few|NA|TRBV6-5
TGTGCCAGCACCGAAGGCGCACCCCAGCATTTT
CASTEGAPQHF
>TRBJ2-7|NA|NA|TRBV9
TGTGCCAGCAGCGGAGGGAACGAGCAGTACTTC
CASSGGNEQYF
>TRBJ2-7|NA|TRBD2|TRBV6-4
TGTGCCAGCAGTGTCGCCCCTAGCGGGGGGGCCTACGAGCAGTACTTC
CASSVAPSGGAYEQYF
>TRBJ1-1|NA|NA|TRBV7-9
TGTGCCAGCAGCCGGAACTTACAGGATAAGAACACTGAAGCTTTCTTT
CASSRNLQDKNTEAFF
>TRBJ1-5|NA|NA|TRBV7-8
TGTGCCAGCAGCTTCCTCCCGGGAGACCATAGCAATCAGCCCCAGCATTTT
CASSFLPGDHSNQPQHF
>TRBJ1-5|NA|NA|TRBV18
TGTGCCAGCTCACCACGTCGTCAGGGTGGGGTCGGGCCCCAGCATTTT
CASSPRRQGGVGPQHF
>TRBJ2-2|NA|TRBD1|TRBV2
TGTGCCAGCACGCGACAGGGGGCTTCCGGGGAGCTGTTTTTT
CASTRQGASGELFF
>TRBJ2-2|NA|TRBD1|TRBV5-1
TGCGCCAGCAGCTTGGAGCAGGGGGCGGAATACGGGGAGCTGTTTTTT
CASSLEQGAEYGELFF
>TRBJ2-3|NA|TRBD2|TRBV27
TGTGCCAGCAGTTTATCGATGCCTAGCGGGGGGGCATGGAATACGCAGTATTTT
CASSLSMPSGGAWNTQYF
>TRBJ2-5|NA|NA|TRBV5-4
TGTGCCAGCAGCTTGGCAAATCCCTCGGGGCGAGAGACCCAGTACTTC
CASSLANPSGRETQYF
>TRBJ1-2|NA|NA|TRBV13
TGTGCCAGCAGCCCCGGTGGGAGCTATGGCTACACCTTC
CASSPGGSYGYTF
>TRBJ1-1|NA|NA|TRBV18
TGTGCCAGCTCACCAAACCAACTCGGGACCGTGAACACTGAAGCTTTCTTT
CASSPNQLGTVNTEAFF
>TRBJ1-2|NA|NA|TRBV7-9
TGTGCCAGCAGCTCCCGGGGCGCCGGAGCTAACTATGGCTACACCTTC
CASSSRGAGANYGYTF
>TRBJ1-1|NA|NA|TRBV15
TGTGCCACCAGCAGAGCGTTTGGGGGGCGCACTGAAGCTTTCTTT
CATSRAFGGRTEAFF
>TRBJ2-1|once|NA|TRBV7-9
TGTGCCAGCAGCACGGGGGCGGGGGAACTAGCGCCGGAGCAGTTCTTC
CASSTGAGELAPEQFF
>TRBJ1-2|NA|NA|TRBV7-9
TGTGCCAGCAGCTCCCAGAGGGGGAACCAAGATAATAACTATGGCTACACCTTC
CASSSQRGNQDNNYGYTF
>TRBJ2-4|NA|NA|TRBV15
TGTGCCACCAGACAGGGCGGCAAAAACATTCAGTACTTC
CATRQGGKNIQYF
>TRBJ2-2|NA|NA|TRBV3-1/TRBV3-2
TGTGCCAGCAGCCTACTAATCGGGGAGCTGTTTTTT
CASSLLIGELFF
>TRBJ1-2|NA|NA|TRBV24-1
TGTGCCACCAGTGATTCAGCTAACTATGGCTACACCTTC
CATSDSANYGYTF
>TRBJ1-1|NA|NA|TRBV9
TGTGCCAGCAGCGTAGCGACAGGACGGGCGGTGGACACTGAAGCTTTCTTT
CASSVATGRAVDTEAFF
>TRBJ1-2|NA|NA|TRBV7-2
TGTGCCAGCAGCTCAATATACAGCTCTAACTATGGCTACACCTTC
CASSSIYSSNYGYTF
>TRBJ2-2|once|NA|TRBV12-3/TRBV12-4
TGTGCCAGCATTCAGAGCGGCGGGGAGCTGTTTTTT
CASIQSGGELFF
>TRBJ1-5|few|NA|TRBV25-1
TGTGCCAGCAGTGGGGGGGTTCTCCGGGACGCCAATCAGCCCCAGCATTTT
CASSGGVLRDANQPQHF